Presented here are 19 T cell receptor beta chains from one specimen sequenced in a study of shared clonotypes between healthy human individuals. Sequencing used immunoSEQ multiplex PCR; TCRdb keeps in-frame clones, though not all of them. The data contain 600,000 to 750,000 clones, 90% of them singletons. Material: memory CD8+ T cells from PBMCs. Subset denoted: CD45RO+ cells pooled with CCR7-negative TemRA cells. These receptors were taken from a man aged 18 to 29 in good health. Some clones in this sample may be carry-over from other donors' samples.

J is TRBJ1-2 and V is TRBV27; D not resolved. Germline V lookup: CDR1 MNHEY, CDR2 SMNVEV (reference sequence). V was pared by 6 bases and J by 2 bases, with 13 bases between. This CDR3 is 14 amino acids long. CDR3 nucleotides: TGTGCCAGCAGCCCCTCAGTGGGGAACTATGGCTACACCTTC. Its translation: CASSPSVGNYGYTF.

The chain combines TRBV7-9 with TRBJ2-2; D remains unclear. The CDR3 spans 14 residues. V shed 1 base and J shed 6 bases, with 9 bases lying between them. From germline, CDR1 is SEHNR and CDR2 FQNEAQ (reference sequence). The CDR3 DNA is TGTGCCAGCAGCTTAGTTAGGACGGCCGGGGAGCTGTTTTTT. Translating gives CASSLVRTAGELFF.

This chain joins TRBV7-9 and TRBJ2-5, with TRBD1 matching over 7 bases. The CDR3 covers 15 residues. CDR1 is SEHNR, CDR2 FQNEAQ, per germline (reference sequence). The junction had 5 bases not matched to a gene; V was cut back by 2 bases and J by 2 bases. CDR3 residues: CASSLSRGLQETQYF. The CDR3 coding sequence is TGTGCCAGCAGCTTATCAAGGGGGCTGCAAGAGACCCAGTACTTC.

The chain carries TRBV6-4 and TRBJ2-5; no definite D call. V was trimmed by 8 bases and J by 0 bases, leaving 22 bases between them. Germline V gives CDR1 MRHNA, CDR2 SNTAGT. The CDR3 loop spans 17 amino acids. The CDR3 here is CASGQHNVARYQETQYF. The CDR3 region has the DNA TGTGCCAGCGGTCAGCATAACGTGGCCCGGTACCAAGAGACCCAGTACTTC.

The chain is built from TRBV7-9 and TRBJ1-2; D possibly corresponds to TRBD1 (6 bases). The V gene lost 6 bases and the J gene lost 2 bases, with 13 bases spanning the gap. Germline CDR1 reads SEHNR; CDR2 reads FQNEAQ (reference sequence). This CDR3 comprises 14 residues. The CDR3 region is CASSTGWENYGYTF. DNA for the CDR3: TGTGCCAGCAGTACAGGGTGGGAAAACTATGGCTACACCTTC.

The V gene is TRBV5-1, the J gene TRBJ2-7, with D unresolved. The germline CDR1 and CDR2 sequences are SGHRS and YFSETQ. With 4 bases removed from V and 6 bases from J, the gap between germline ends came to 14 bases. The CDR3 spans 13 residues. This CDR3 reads CASSHGRFLEQYF. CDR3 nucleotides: TGCGCCAGCAGCCACGGACGCTTCCTCGAGCAGTACTTC.

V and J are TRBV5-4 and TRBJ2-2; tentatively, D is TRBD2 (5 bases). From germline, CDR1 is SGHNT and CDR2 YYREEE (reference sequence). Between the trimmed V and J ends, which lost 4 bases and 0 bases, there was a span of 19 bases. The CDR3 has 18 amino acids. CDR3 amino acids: CASSKAVLSGANTGELFF. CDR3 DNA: TGTGCCAGCAGCAAGGCAGTTTTAAGCGGCGCGAACACCGGGGAGCTGTTTTTT.

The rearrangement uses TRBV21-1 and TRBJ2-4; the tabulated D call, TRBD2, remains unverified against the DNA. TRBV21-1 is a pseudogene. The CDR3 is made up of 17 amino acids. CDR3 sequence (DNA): TGTGCCAGCAGCGGAAAAGGTAGCGGGAGGGCCTTGGGCATTCAGTACTTC. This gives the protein CASSGKGSGRALGIQYF.

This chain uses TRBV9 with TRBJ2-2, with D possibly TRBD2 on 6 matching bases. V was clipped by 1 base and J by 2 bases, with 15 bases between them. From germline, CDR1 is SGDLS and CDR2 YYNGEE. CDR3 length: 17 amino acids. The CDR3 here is CASSVNFRGVNTGELFF. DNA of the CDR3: TGTGCCAGCAGCGTAAATTTCCGCGGGGTTAACACCGGGGAGCTGTTTTTT.

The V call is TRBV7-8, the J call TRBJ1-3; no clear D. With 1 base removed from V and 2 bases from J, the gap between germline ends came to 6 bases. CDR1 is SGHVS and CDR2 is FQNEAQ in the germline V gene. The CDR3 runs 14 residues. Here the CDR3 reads CASSLVATGNTIYF. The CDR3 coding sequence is TGTGCCAGCAGCTTAGTTGCCACTGGAAACACCATATATTTT.

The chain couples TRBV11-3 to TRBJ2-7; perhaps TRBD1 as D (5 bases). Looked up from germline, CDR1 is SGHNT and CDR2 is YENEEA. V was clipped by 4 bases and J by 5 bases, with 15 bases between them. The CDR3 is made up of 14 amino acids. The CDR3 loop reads CASSSPGNRNEQYF. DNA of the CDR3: TGTGCCAGCAGCTCTCCTGGGAACAGGAACGAGCAGTACTTC.

The CDR3 DNA follows: TGTGCCAGCAGCCGGACAGGGGTGATAGGGACTGAAGCTTTCTTT. It encodes CASSRTGVIGTEAFF. The chain links TRBV27 to TRBJ1-1; TRBD1 aligns across 9 bases. The CDR3 extends over 15 amino acids. CDR1 is MNHEY, CDR2 SMNVEV, per germline (reference sequence). V dropped 6 bases and J dropped 5; count of bases not matched to a gene: 10.

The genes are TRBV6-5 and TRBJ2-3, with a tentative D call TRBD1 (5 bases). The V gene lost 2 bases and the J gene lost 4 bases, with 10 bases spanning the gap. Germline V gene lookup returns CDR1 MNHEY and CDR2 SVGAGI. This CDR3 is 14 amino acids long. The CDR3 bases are TGTGCCAGCAGTTACGGGCAGGGATCAGATACGCAGTATTTT. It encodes CASSYGQGSDTQYF.

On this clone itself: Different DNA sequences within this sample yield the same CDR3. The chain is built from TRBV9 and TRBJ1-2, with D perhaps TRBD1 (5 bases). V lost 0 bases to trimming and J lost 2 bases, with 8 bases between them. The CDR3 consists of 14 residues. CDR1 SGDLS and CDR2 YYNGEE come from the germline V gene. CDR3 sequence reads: CASSVGGINYGYTF. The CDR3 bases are TGTGCCAGCAGCGTAGGGGGGATCAACTATGGCTACACCTTC.

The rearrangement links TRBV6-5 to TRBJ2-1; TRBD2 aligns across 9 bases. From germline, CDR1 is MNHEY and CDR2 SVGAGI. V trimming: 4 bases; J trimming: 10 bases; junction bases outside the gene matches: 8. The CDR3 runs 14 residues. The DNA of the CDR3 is TGTGCCAGCAGTTTGGGGGTAGCGGGAGTGGAGCAGTTCTTC. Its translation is CASSLGVAGVEQFF.

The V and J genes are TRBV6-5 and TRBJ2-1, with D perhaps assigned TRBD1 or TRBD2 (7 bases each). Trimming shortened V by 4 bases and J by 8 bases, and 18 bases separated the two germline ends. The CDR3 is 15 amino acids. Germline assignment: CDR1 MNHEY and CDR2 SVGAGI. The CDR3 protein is CASSSSRQGGDEQFF. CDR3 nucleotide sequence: TGTGCCAGCAGTTCCAGCCGACAGGGAGGGGATGAGCAGTTCTTC.

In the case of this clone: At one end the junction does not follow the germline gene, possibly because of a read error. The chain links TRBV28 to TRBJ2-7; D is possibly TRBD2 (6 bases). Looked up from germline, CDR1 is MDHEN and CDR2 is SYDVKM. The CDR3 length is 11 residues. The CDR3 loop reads CASSPQGGLHF. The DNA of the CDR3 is TGTGCCAGCAGTCCTCAGGGAGGCTTACACTTC.

The CDR3 loop reads CASSPQRERTETQYF. In DNA form, the CDR3 reads TGTGCCAGCAGTCCGCAGCGGGAGAGGACAGAGACCCAGTACTTC. This chain links TRBV28 with TRBJ2-5; 8 bases fit TRBD2. The CDR3 is 15 residues long. Germline V gene lookup returns CDR1 MDHEN and CDR2 SYDVKM. The trim removed 5 bases at V and 4 bases at J, leaving 9 bases unmatched.

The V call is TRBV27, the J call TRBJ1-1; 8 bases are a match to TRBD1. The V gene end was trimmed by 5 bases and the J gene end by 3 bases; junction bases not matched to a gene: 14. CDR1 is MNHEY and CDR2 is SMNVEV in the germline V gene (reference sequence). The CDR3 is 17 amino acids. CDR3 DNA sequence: TGTGCCAGCAGTCCCCCGGGACAGGTAATCGAGGACACTGAAGCTTTCTTT. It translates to CASSPPGQVIEDTEAFF.